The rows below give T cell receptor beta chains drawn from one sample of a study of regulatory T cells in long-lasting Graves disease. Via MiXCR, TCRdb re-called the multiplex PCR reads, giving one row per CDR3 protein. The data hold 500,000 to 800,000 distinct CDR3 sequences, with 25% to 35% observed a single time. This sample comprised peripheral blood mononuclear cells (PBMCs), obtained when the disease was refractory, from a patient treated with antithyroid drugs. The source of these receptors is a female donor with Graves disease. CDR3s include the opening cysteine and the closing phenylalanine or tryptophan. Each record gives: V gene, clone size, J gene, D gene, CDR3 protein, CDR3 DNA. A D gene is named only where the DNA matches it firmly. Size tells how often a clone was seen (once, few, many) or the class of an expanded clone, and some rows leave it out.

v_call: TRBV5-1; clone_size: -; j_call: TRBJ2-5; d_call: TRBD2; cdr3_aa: CASSALAGGPRETQYF; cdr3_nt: TGCGCCAGCAGCGCGCTAGCGGGAGGGCCGAGAGAGACCCAGTACTTC
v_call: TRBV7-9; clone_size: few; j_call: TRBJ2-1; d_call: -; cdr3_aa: CASSFGTGEQFF; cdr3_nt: TGTGCCAGCAGCTTCGGGACCGGGGAGCAGTTCTTC
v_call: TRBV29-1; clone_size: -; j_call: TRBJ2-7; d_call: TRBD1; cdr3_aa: CSVGQGFNEQYF; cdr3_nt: TGCAGCGTCGGACAGGGGTTCAACGAGCAGTACTTC
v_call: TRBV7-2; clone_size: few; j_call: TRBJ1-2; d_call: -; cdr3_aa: CASSLDRSIGYTF; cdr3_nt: TGTGCCAGCAGCTTAGATAGGTCCATAGGCTACACCTTC
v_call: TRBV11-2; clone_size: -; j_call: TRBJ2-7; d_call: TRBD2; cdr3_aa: CASSLDLTSGRYEQYF; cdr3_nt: TGTGCCAGCAGCTTAGATTTAACTAGCGGGAGATACGAGCAGTACTTC
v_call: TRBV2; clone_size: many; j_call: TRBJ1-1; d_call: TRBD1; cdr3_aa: CASRDGTVNTEAFF; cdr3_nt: TGTGCCAGCAGGGACGGGACAGTGAACACTGAAGCTTTCTTT
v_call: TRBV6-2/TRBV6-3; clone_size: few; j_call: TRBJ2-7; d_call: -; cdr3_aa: CASSWTYEQYF; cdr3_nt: TGTGCCAGCAGTTGGACCTACGAGCAGTACTTC
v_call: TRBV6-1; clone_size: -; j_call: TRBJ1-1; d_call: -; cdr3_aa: CASSTAGAKSEAFF; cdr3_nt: TGTGCCAGCAGTACGGCAGGGGCTAAAAGCGAAGCTTTCTTT
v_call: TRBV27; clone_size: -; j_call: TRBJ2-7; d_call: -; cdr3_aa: CASSLSSKGHEQYF; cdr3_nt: TGTGCCAGCAGTTTATCGTCGAAGGGCCACGAGCAGTACTTC
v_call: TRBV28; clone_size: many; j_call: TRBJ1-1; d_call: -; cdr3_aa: CATRQHRMNTEAFF; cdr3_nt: TGTGCCACCCGGCAGCACAGAATGAACACTGAAGCTTTCTTT
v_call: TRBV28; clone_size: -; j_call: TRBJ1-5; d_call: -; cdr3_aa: CASSLVQGGGNQPQHF; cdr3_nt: TGTGCCAGCAGTTTAGTTCAAGGGGGTGGCAATCAGCCCCAGCATTTT
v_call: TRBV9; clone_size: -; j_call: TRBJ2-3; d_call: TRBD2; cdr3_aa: CASSVARGMIDTQYF; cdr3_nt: TGTGCCAGCAGCGTAGCGCGGGGGATGATAGATACGCAGTATTTT
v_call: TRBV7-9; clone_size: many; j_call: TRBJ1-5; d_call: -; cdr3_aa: CASSLGSQPQHF; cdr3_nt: TGTGCCAGCAGCTTAGGGAGCCAGCCCCAGCATTTT
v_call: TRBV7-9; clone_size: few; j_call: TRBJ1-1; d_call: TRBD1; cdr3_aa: CASSFGQGMNTEAFF; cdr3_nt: TGTGCCAGCAGCTTTGGACAGGGGATGAACACTGAAGCTTTCTTT
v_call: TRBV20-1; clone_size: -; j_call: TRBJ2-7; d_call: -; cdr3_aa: CSARGGGGQDEQYF; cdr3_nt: TGCAGTGCTAGAGGAGGAGGGGGCCAGGACGAGCAGTACTTC
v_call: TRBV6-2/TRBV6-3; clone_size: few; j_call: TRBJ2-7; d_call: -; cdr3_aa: CASSYKGGGYEQYF; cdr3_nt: TGTGCCAGCAGTTACAAGGGAGGGGGATACGAGCAGTACTTC
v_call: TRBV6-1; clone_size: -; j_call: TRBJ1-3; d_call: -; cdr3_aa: CASRGPVNTIYF; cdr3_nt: TGTGCCAGCAGGGGGCCGGTAAACACCATATATTTT
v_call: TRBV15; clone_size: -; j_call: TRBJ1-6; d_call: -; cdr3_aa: CATRQDSYNSPLHF; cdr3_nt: TGTGCCACCAGACAGGACTCCTATAATTCACCCCTCCACTTT
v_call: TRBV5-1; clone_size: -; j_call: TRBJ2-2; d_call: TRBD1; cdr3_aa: CASEPGQGPNTGELFF; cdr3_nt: TGCGCCAGCGAGCCGGGACAGGGCCCGAACACCGGGGAGCTGTTTTTT
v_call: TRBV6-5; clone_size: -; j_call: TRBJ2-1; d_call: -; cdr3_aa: CASSYKGSPPLNEQFF; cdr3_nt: TGTGCCAGCAGTTACAAAGGATCCCCCCCTCTCAATGAGCAGTTCTTC
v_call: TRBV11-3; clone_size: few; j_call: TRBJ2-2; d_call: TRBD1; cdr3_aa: CASSFQGAANTGELFF; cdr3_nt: TGTGCCAGCAGCTTCCAGGGGGCTGCGAACACCGGGGAGCTGTTTTTT
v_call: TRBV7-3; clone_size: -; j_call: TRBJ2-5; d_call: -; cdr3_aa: CASSLNQALGETQYF; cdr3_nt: TGTGCCAGCAGCTTAAACCAGGCCCTGGGAGAGACCCAGTACTTC
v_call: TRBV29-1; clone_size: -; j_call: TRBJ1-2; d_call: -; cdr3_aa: CSVEEAVYGYTF; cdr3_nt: TGCAGCGTTGAGGAGGCAGTCTATGGCTACACCTTC
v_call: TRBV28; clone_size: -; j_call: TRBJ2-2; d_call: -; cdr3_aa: CASSPGAAGELFF; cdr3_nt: TGTGCCAGCAGTCCGGGTGCGGCCGGGGAGCTGTTTTTT
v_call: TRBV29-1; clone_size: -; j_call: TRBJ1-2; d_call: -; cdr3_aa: CSVYIPPGAGLVNYGYTF; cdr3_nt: TGCAGCGTTTATATCCCACCGGGTGCGGGGCTCGTTAACTATGGCTACACCTTC
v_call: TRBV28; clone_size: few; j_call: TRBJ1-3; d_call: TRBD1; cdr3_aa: CASSSTGVSGNTIYF; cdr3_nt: TGTGCCAGCAGTTCGACAGGGGTCTCTGGAAACACCATATATTTT
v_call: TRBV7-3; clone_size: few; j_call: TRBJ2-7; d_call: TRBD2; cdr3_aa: CASSMTSGPAGEQYF; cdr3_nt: TGTGCCAGCAGCATGACTAGCGGACCGGCCGGCGAGCAGTACTTC
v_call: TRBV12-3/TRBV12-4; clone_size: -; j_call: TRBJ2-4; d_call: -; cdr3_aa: CASSWMTDLAKNIQYF; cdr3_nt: TGTGCCAGCAGTTGGATGACTGACCTAGCCAAAAACATTCAGTACTTC
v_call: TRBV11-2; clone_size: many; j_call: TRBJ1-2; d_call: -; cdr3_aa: CASSLLGGGYTF; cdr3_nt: TGTGCCAGCAGCTTACTAGGAGGGGGCTACACCTTC
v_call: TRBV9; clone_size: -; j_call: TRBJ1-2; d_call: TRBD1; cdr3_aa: CASSKGTGGGYGYTF; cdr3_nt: TGCGCCAGCAGCAAAGGGACAGGGGGCGGCTATGGCTACACCTTC
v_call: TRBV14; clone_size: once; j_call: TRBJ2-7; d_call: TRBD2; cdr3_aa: CASSQDYWQLAGDRYEQYF; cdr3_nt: TGTGCCAGCAGCCAAGATTATTGGCAACTAGCGGGAGATCGCTACGAGCAGTACTTC
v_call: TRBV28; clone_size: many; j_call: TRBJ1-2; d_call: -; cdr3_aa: CASRISGVGYTF; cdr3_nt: TGTGCCAGCAGGATCTCGGGGGTTGGCTACACCTTC
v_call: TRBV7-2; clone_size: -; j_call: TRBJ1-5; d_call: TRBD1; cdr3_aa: CASSPSRGGLQPQHF; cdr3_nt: TGTGCCAGCAGCCCGTCTAGAGGGGGCCTTCAGCCCCAGCATTTT
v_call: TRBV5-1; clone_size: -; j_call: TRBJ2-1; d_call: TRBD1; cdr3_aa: CASSFGTVSNKQFF; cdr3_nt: TGCGCCAGCAGCTTTGGGACAGTGTCTAATAAGCAGTTCTTC
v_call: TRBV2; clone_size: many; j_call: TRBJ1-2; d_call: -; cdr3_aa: CASSEAPEAIYGYTF; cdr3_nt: TGTGCCAGCAGTGAAGCGCCTGAGGCGATCTATGGCTACACCTTC
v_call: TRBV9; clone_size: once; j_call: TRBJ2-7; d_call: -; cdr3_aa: CASSETGGEYEQYF; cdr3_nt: TGTGCCAGCAGCGAAACAGGGGGGGAATACGAGCAGTACTTC
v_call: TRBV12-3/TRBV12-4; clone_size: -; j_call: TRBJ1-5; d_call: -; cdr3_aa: CASSLGLLGDQPQHF; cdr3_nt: TGTGCCAGCAGTTTAGGGCTTTTAGGTGATCAGCCCCAGCATTTT
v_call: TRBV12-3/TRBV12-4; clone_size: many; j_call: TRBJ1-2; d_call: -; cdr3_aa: CASSLNLRSNNYGYTF; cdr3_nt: TGTGCCAGCAGTTTAAATCTTCGCAGTAACAACTATGGCTACACCTTC
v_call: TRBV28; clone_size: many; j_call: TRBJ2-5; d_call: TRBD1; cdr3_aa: CASSSSGQGGETQYF; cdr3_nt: TGTGCCAGCAGTTCCTCCGGACAGGGCGGGGAGACCCAGTACTTC
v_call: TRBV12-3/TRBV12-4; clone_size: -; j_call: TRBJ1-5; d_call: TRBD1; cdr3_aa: CASSPTSQGPWEPQHF; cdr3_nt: TGTGCCAGCAGTCCAACCTCACAGGGGCCCTGGGAGCCCCAGCATTTT
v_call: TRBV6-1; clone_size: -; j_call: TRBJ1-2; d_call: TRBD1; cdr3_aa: CASSSSTGGGYGYTF; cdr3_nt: TGTGCCAGCAGTAGTTCGACAGGGGGTGGATATGGCTACACCTTC
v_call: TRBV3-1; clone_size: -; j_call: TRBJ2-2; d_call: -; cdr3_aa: CASSRDWADTGELFF; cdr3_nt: TGTGCCAGCAGCCGGGACTGGGCGGACACCGGGGAGCTGTTTTTT
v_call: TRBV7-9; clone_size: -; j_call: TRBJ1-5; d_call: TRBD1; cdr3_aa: CASSLGRGLQDQPQHF; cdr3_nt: TGTGCCAGCAGCTTGGGTAGGGGGCTCCAGGATCAGCCCCAGCATTTT
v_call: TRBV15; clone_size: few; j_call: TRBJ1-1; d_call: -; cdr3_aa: CATSLGGVGTEAFF; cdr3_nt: TGTGCCACCAGCCTGGGGGGGGTGGGCACTGAAGCTTTCTTT
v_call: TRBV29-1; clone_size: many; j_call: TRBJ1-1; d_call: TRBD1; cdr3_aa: CSAFSGTGNTEAFF; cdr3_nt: TGCAGCGCCTTTTCCGGGACAGGAAACACTGAAGCTTTCTTT
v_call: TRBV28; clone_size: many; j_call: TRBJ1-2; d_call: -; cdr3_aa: CASSLLTGTAYGYTF; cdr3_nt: TGTGCCAGCAGCCTTTTAACCGGGACGGCCTATGGCTACACCTTC
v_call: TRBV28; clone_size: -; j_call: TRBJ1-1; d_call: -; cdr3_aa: CASSPPGREAFF; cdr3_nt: TGTGCCAGCAGTCCACCTGGGAGGGAAGCTTTCTTT
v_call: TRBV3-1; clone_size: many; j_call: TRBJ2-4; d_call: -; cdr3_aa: CASSQDMASPIQYF; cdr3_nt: TGTGCCAGCAGCCAAGATATGGCTAGTCCTATTCAGTACTTC
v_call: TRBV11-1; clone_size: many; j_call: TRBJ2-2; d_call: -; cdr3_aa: CASSPPGHYTGELFF; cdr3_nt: TGTGCCAGCAGCCCCCCGGGACACTACACCGGGGAGCTGTTTTTT
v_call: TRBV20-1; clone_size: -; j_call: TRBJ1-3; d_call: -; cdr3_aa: CSARSDSPASGNTIYF; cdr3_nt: TGCAGTGCTAGATCCGACAGCCCAGCCTCTGGAAACACCATATATTTT
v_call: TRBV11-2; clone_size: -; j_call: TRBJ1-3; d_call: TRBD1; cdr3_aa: CASSLTGGWSGNTIYF; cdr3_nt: TGTGCCAGCAGTTTGACAGGGGGCTGGTCTGGAAACACCATATATTTT
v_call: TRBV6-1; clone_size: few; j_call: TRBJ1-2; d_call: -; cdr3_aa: CASSIRGAYGYTF; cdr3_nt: TGTGCCAGCAGCATCCGCGGGGCCTATGGCTACACCTTC
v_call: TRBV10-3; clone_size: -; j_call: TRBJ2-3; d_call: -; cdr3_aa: CAISESPGATDTQYF; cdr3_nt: TGTGCCATCAGTGAGTCGCCAGGGGCGACAGATACGCAGTATTTT